The 23 T cell receptor beta chains reported below all come from one sample, sequenced in a study of blood T cell repertoires in COVID-19. The repertoire was sequenced with immunoSEQ multiplex PCR; TCRdb's copy has only in-frame clones and lacks some. The table has approximately 210,000 clones, roughly nine tenths seen once; the top ten hold 0.7% to 0.8%. The sample comprised peripheral blood. These receptors were collected from a woman between 65 and 79 years old with acute or convalescent COVID-19.

The V gene is TRBV11-3, the J gene TRBJ2-1, with 12 bases matching TRBD2. CDR3 size: 16 residues. V was clipped by 3 bases and J by 7 bases; unmatched bases: 7. The germline gives CDR1 SGHNT, CDR2 YENEEA. The CDR3 sequence: CASSFLAGGPGNEQFF. For the CDR3, the DNA is TGTGCCAGCAGCTTCCTAGCGGGAGGGCCGGGGAATGAGCAGTTCTTC.

The rearrangement links TRBV5-4 to TRBJ1-4, with 9 bases matching TRBD1. The CDR3 totals 15 residues. Trimming at V came to 4 bases and at J to 3 bases, leaving 4 bases not matched to a gene. CDR1 is SGHNT and CDR2 is YYREEE in the germline V gene (reference sequence). This CDR3 reads CASSTRQGANEKLFF. The DNA of the CDR3 is TGTGCCAGCAGCACCCGACAGGGGGCTAATGAAAAACTGTTTTTT.

V usage is TRBV7-9 and J usage is TRBJ2-5; 8 nucleotides agree with TRBD2. Germline V gene lookup returns CDR1 SEHNR and CDR2 FQNEAQ (reference sequence). V dropped 5 bases and J dropped 2; count of bases not matched to a gene: 7. The CDR3 covers 15 residues. In DNA form, the CDR3 reads TGTGCCAGCAGCCTGGACGCGGGAGGACAAGAGACCCAGTACTTC. It yields the protein CASSLDAGGQETQYF.

CDR3 residues: CASSDRASGNTIYF. The DNA of the CDR3 is TGCGCCAGTTCGGACAGGGCCTCTGGAAACACCATATATTTT. This chain connects TRBV10-1 to TRBJ1-3; 8 bases are shared with TRBD1. CDR1 is WNHNN, CDR2 SYGVQD, per germline (reference sequence). The CDR3 length is 14 residues. V shed 9 bases, J shed 0 bases, and the junction held 4 bases outside the gene matches.

This clone was detected once. This rearrangement joins TRBV12-5 to TRBJ2-6; 8 bases are a match to TRBD1. Germline V gene lookup returns CDR1 LGHNT and CDR2 FRNRAP. V lost 0 bases, J lost 2 bases, and 0 bases stayed unmatched. This CDR3 region has 16 residues. The CDR3 here is CASGLVTGAGANVLTF. The CDR3 DNA reads TGTGCTAGTGGTTTGGTGACAGGGGCTGGGGCCAACGTCCTGACTTTC.

The chain has TRBV6-5 and TRBJ1-5, with a weak D call TRBD1 (6 bases). The V end lost 7 bases, the J end lost 4 bases, and 11 bases lay between the germline ends. The germline CDR1 and CDR2 sequences are MNHEY and SVGAGI. The CDR3 spans 13 residues. CDR3 sequence reads: CASMGGANQPQHF. The CDR3 bases are TGTGCCAGCATGGGGGGGGCTAATCAGCCCCAGCATTTT.

A remark on this clone: Other DNA sequences from this sample encode an identical CDR3 as well. The J gene is TRBJ2-3, the V gene TRBV5-1, with D unresolved. There are 12 residues in the CDR3. Trimming pared 1 base from V and 4 bases from J, leaving 4 bases between. Germline V lookup: CDR1 SGHRS, CDR2 YFSETQ. The CDR3 DNA reads as TGCGCCAGCAGCTTGCCTGCAGATACGCAGTATTTT. Amino acids: CASSLPADTQYF.

This chain joins TRBV6-1 and TRBJ1-2; D ambiguous. CDR3 length: 13 amino acids. Germline V gene sequence: CDR1 MNHNS, CDR2 SASEGT. V shed 3 bases and J shed 5 bases, with 10 bases lying between them. CDR3 region: CASSERVPYGYTF. The CDR3 coding sequence is TGTGCCAGCAGTGAGAGGGTGCCGTATGGCTACACCTTC.

In this sample, this clone turned up a few times. The chain joins TRBV5-5 to TRBJ1-2, with D possibly TRBD1 on 5 matching bases. CDR1 is SGHKS and CDR2 is YYEKEE in the germline V gene (reference sequence). Deletions cut 0 bases from V and 4 bases from J, with 13 bases between. CDR3 length equals 15 residues. This CDR3 reads CASSLAAGDFYGYTF. CDR3 in DNA: TGTGCCAGCAGCTTGGCCGCTGGGGACTTCTATGGCTACACCTTC.

The rearrangement uses TRBV3-1 (or the pseudogene TRBV3-2) and TRBJ2-1, with D uncertain. Germline CDR1 and CDR2: LGHDT and YNNKEL (reference sequence). Trimming cost V 0 bases and J 3 bases, with 12 bases left between them. The CDR3 is 16 amino acids. The CDR3 reads CASSQDTSRRYNEQFF. CDR3 bases: TGTGCCAGCAGCCAAGATACGAGCCGTCGCTACAATGAGCAGTTCTTC.

This clone was detected once. The chain recombines TRBV11-2 with TRBJ1-2; weak D call: TRBD1 (6 bases). Germline assignment: CDR1 SGHAT and CDR2 FQNNGV. Trimming cost V 2 bases and J 5 bases, with 12 bases left between them. This CDR3 spans 14 amino acids. The CDR3 sequence is CASSLPGDRYGYTF. The CDR3 nucleotides read TGTGCCAGCAGCTTACCAGGGGATCGTTATGGCTACACCTTC.

This sequence joins TRBV2 and TRBJ2-1; D gene unclear. V was trimmed by 2 bases and J by 7 bases, leaving 12 bases between them. Germline V gene lookup returns CDR1 SNHLY and CDR2 FYNNEI. This CDR3 spans 14 amino acids. CDR3 loop: CASSESSHGNEQFF. The CDR3 bases are TGTGCCAGCAGTGAAAGTAGTCACGGGAATGAGCAGTTCTTC.

The chain is built from TRBV5-1 and TRBJ1-3; 10 positions agree with TRBD1. V lost 0 bases to trimming and J lost 0 bases; unmatched junction nucleotides: 15. This CDR3 comprises 21 residues. Germline CDR1 SGHRS, CDR2 YFSETQ. CDR3 sequence reads: CASSLGQGATGATFSGNTIYF. CDR3 DNA sequence: TGCGCCAGCAGCTTGGGACAGGGGGCGACGGGTGCCACATTCTCTGGAAACACCATATATTTT.

The chain combines TRBV5-1 with TRBJ1-4, with 7 positions matching TRBD1. The length of the CDR3 is 15 residues. J gave up 3 bases and V 3 bases, and 5 bases lay outside the gene matches. Germline values: CDR1 SGHRS, CDR2 YFSETQ. As DNA, the CDR3 is TGCGCCAGCAGCTCGACAGGGAATGCTAATGAAAAACTGTTTTTT. Residues: CASSSTGNANEKLFF.

This clone was recorded a few times. The chain carries TRBV18 and TRBJ1-2; D ambiguous. Trimming left V 3 bases short and J 4 bases short, with 9 bases between. Germline CDR1 KGHSH, CDR2 LQKENI. CDR3 length: 13 residues. CDR3 in DNA: TGTGCCAGCTCACCGACGGAGAGCTATGGCTACACCTTC. As protein: CASSPTESYGYTF.

The gene calls are TRBV10-3 and TRBJ2-5, with 10 bases lining up with TRBD2. J was trimmed by 4 bases and V by 1 base; bases with no gene match: 3. The CDR3 spans 15 residues. The germline CDR1 and CDR2 sequences are ENHRY and SYGVKD. DNA of the CDR3: TGTGCCATCAGTGAGTTAGCGGGAGGAGGAGAGACCCAGTACTTC. Amino acids: CAISELAGGGETQYF.

The rearrangement links TRBV19 to TRBJ2-1, with TRBD1 matching over 7 bases. The ends lost 2 bases at V and 8 bases at J; junction bases unmatched: 3. The CDR3 runs to 13 residues. Germline V lookup: CDR1 LNHDA, CDR2 SQIVND (reference sequence). CDR3 region: CASSINRGYEQFF. CDR3 in DNA: TGTGCCAGTAGTATAAACAGGGGTTATGAGCAGTTCTTC.

J is TRBJ1-6 and V is TRBV7-2; 10 positions match TRBD1. After removal of 5 bases from V and 10 bases from J, the junction contained 8 bases not matched to a gene. This CDR3 has 15 amino acids. Germline V gene lookup returns CDR1 SGHTA and CDR2 FQGNSA. CDR3 bases: TGTGCCAGCAGCGTCAACCGGGACAGGGGATCACCCCTCCACTTT. Translating gives CASSVNRDRGSPLHF.

The chain uses TRBV18 and TRBJ1-3; D perhaps matches TRBD1 (5 bases). Germline CDR1 is KGHSH and CDR2 is LQKENI. Trimming cost V 3 bases and J 4 bases, with 16 bases left between them. The CDR3 contains 16 residues. The CDR3 sequence: CASSPIRRQPGNTIYF. CDR3 bases: TGTGCCAGCTCACCCATCAGGCGACAGCCCGGAAACACCATATATTTT.

The J gene is TRBJ1-3, the V gene TRBV19; TRBD1 might be the D (6 bases). Trimming took off 9 bases at V and 2 bases at J, with 11 bases between the two ends. This CDR3 is built from 13 residues. Germline V gene lookup returns CDR1 LNHDA and CDR2 SQIVND (reference sequence). Here the CDR3 reads CASRRDTGNTIYF. The CDR3 bases are TGTGCCAGCCGCAGGGACACTGGAAACACCATATATTTT.

This sequence joins TRBV5-1 and TRBJ2-3; D gene ambiguous. CDR1 and CDR2 (germline): SGHRS, YFSETQ. Trimming pared 4 bases from V and 6 bases from J, leaving 15 bases between. This CDR3 contains 14 residues. For the CDR3, the DNA is TGCGCCAGCAGCCTGAGGCAGCCTAGGGATACGCAGTATTTT. It encodes CASSLRQPRDTQYF. The full variable domain, its missing parts supplied by reference TRBV5-1 and TRBJ2-3, is KAGVTQTPRYLIKTRGQQVTLSCSPISGHRSVSWYQQTPGQGLQFLFEYFSETQRNKGNFPGRFSGRQFSNSRSEMNVSTLELGDSALYLCASSLRQPRDTQYFGPGTRLTVL.

This sequence joins TRBV27 and TRBJ1-3; 8 bases fit TRBD1. This CDR3 has 17 residues. The V segment lost 8 bases and the J segment 4 bases; nucleotides outside the gene matches: 16. Germline-derived CDR1 and CDR2 are MNHEY and SMNVEV (reference sequence). The DNA of the CDR3 is TGTGCCAGCTTTTCCTCAGGGAGAACAGGGGGAGGAAACACCATATATTTT. Translated, it gives CASFSSGRTGGGNTIYF.

The V call is TRBV7-2, the J call TRBJ2-3; TRBD2 agrees at 7 bases. CDR3 length: 13 amino acids. The V and J ends lost 5 bases and 6 bases, in that order; junction bases with no gene match: 5. The V gene's germline CDR1 is SGHTA and CDR2 FQGNSA. CDR3 amino acids: CASSRGVRDTQYF. The CDR3 DNA follows: TGTGCCAGCAGCCGGGGGGTCAGGGATACGCAGTATTTT.